This is a list of T cell receptor beta chains from one sample in a study of Tregs in tolerant kidney transplant recipients. TCRdb keeps only in-frame clones here, not all; method: immunoSEQ multiplex PCR. This sample has some 64,000 clones, with approximately 98% found just once. The sequencing here drew on Tregs from blood, taken before the transplant. The receptors come from a human donor who received a combined kidney and bone marrow transplant. Both conserved end residues are part of each CDR3. Fields, in order: clone size, V gene, J gene, D gene, CDR3 DNA, CDR3 protein. The D gene is left open where the match is weak. Clone size is shown for a subset of rows, as once, few, many or a class of expanded clone.

NA	TRBV5-1	TRBJ2-7	NA	TGCGCCAGCAGCTGGGGGGGCGGGACCCCTGACGAGCAGTACTTC	CASSWGGGTPDEQYF
NA	TRBV7-8	TRBJ2-3	TRBD2	TGTGCCAGCAGCCCGCAACGGACTAGCGGAGCAGATACGCAGTATTTT	CASSPQRTSGADTQYF
NA	TRBV27	TRBJ2-7	NA	TGTGCCAGCAGGTCCGGGACTTCTTCCTACGAGCAGTACTTC	CASRSGTSSYEQYF
NA	TRBV29-1	TRBJ2-7	TRBD1	TGCAGCGTTGTGAGGACAGGGGGGAGATACGAGCAGTACTTC	CSVVRTGGRYEQYF
once	TRBV11-3	TRBJ2-7	TRBD1	TGTGCCAGCAGCTTAGGGGGACAGTTCTACTACGAGCAGTACTTC	CASSLGGQFYYEQYF
NA	TRBV12-5	TRBJ2-2	TRBD1	TGTGCTAGTGGTTTGGTATCCACAGGGGGTACCGGGGAGCTGTTTTTT	CASGLVSTGGTGELFF
NA	TRBV28	TRBJ1-1	NA	TGTGCCAGCAGTTTAGTGTGGTCAGGGGAAGCTTTCTTT	CASSLVWSGEAFF
NA	TRBV11-2	TRBJ2-1	NA	TGTGCCAGCAGCTTAGAGGTAGCCTCCTACAATGAGCAGTTCTTC	CASSLEVASYNEQFF
NA	TRBV10-1	TRBJ2-3	TRBD2	TGCGCCCCCACGGGGACTAGCGGGACCACAGATACGCAGTATTTT	CAPTGTSGTTDTQYF
NA	TRBV18	TRBJ2-7	NA	TGTGCCAGCTCACCACGCCTTACAGTTTCCTACGAGCAGTACTTC	CASSPRLTVSYEQYF
NA	TRBV5-1	TRBJ2-3	TRBD2	TGCGCCAGCAGCTTAAGACTAGCGGGTAGCACAGATACGCAGTATTTT	CASSLRLAGSTDTQYF
NA	TRBV28	TRBJ1-2	TRBD1	TGTGCCAGCAGCTGGACGGACAGGACGTCTAACTATGGCTACACCTTC	CASSWTDRTSNYGYTF
once	TRBV12-5	TRBJ2-1	NA	TGTGCTAGTGGTTTGGTACGTCCCGGGCAGGGTACCCACAATGAGCAGTTCTTC	CASGLVRPGQGTHNEQFF
NA	TRBV9	TRBJ1-2	NA	TGTGCCAGCAGCTCACGGATCGGGGGGTACACCTTC	CASSSRIGGYTF
NA	TRBV7-9	TRBJ1-5	NA	TGTGCCAGCAGCCCACAGGGCGATCAGCCCCAGCATTTT	CASSPQGDQPQHF
NA	TRBV28	TRBJ2-3	TRBD1	TGTGCCAGCACCAGCTTCGACAGGGGGAGGGCAGATACGCAGTATTTT	CASTSFDRGRADTQYF
NA	TRBV19	TRBJ2-4	TRBD1	TGTGCCAGTAGTACCCAGGGGGTAGGCAAAAACATTCAGTACTTC	CASSTQGVGKNIQYF
few	TRBV6-1	TRBJ2-7	NA	TGTGCCAGCACACTAGCCCTCTCCTACGAGCAGTACTTC	CASTLALSYEQYF
NA	TRBV6-5	TRBJ2-3	TRBD2	TGTGCCAGCAGTTACTCGCGCGGGGGGGCGACAGATACGCAGTATTTT	CASSYSRGGATDTQYF
NA	TRBV19	TRBJ1-4	NA	TGTGCCAGTAGTATTCTGGGAGGGCTGAAGGAAAAACTGTTTTTT	CASSILGGLKEKLFF
NA	TRBV19	TRBJ1-3	TRBD1	TGTGCCAGTAGGGAAAATAGGGACAGGGTTATAGGGAACACCATATATTTT	CASRENRDRVIGNTIYF
few	TRBV5-1	TRBJ1-4	TRBD1	TGCGCCAGCACCAAGGACAGGGGGTATAATGAAAAACTGTTTTTT	CASTKDRGYNEKLFF
once	TRBV7-2	TRBJ2-7	TRBD1	TGTGCCAGCAGCTTACGGGGACAGGGTGCCTACGAGCAGTACTTC	CASSLRGQGAYEQYF
NA	TRBV2	TRBJ1-3	TRBD1	TGTGCCAGCAGTGGACAGGGATATGGAAACACCATATATTTT	CASSGQGYGNTIYF
NA	TRBV27	TRBJ2-6	TRBD1	TGTGCCAGCAGGGACAGGAATTCTGGGGCCAACGTCCTGACTTTC	CASRDRNSGANVLTF
once	TRBV27	TRBJ2-7	TRBD1	TGTGCCAGCAGGAGGACAGGGGACTCCTACGAGCAGTACTTC	CASRRTGDSYEQYF
once	TRBV5-1	TRBJ2-1	TRBD1	TGCGCCAGCAGCCCGGGACAGGGCTGGAATGAGCAGTTCTTC	CASSPGQGWNEQFF
NA	TRBV5-6	TRBJ1-1	NA	TGTGCCAGCAGCTTGCAGGGCCCCATGAACACTGAAGCTTTCTTT	CASSLQGPMNTEAFF
NA	TRBV4-3	TRBJ2-3	NA	TGCGCCAGCAGCCAACGGTTCGGCATAACAGGGTGGGAAGAGGCAGATACGCAGTATTTT	CASSQRFGITGWEEADTQYF
NA	TRBV5-1	TRBJ2-3	TRBD2	TGCGCCAGTCGGAGGAGGAGCGGGGACGATACGCAGTATTTT	CASRRRSGDDTQYF
NA	TRBV5-1	TRBJ2-3	NA	TGCGCCAGCAGCTTGGGGCCAGTCACAGATACGCAGTATTTT	CASSLGPVTDTQYF
NA	TRBV2	TRBJ2-5	TRBD2	TGTGCCAGCAGGCCTATGGGAATACTAGCGCAAGAGACCCAGTACTTC	CASRPMGILAQETQYF
NA	TRBV25-1	TRBJ1-3	TRBD1	TGTGCCAGCAGTGGGACAGGGGATTTCACTGGAAACACCATATATTTT	CASSGTGDFTGNTIYF
NA	TRBV9	TRBJ2-3	TRBD2	TGTGCCAGCAGCGTAGTCGGAGCGGGAGGGTCAGATACGCAGTATTTT	CASSVVGAGGSDTQYF
NA	TRBV18	TRBJ1-1	NA	TGTGCCAGCTCACCCGCCCTGACAGTCATGAACACTGAAGCTTTCTTT	CASSPALTVMNTEAFF
NA	TRBV6-5	TRBJ2-3	TRBD1	TGTGCCAGCAGTTACGCCCAGGGGACAGGGGATACGCAGTATTTT	CASSYAQGTGDTQYF
NA	TRBV2	TRBJ2-7	NA	TGTGCCAGCAGTGTCGGACAGTACTCCTACGAGCAGTACTTC	CASSVGQYSYEQYF